The 8 T cell receptor beta chains presented below share a single source sample, sequenced in a study of blood T cells in healthy people across ages. A second roughly 7 to 11 cycle PCR used barcoded and J-beta primers. TCRdb reprocessed the 5' RACE reads with MiXCR, giving one entry per CDR3 protein. The table has some 1.8 million distinct CDR3 sequences, roughly two fifths seen once; the top ten hold under 25%. Input material: blood. Receptors originate from a human donor in good health.

The chain is built from TRBV29-1 and TRBJ1-1; tentative D call: TRBD1 (5 bases). Between the trimmed V and J ends, which lost 6 bases and 3 bases, there was a span of 14 bases. The CDR3 runs to 13 residues. Germline V CDR1 and CDR2: SQVTM, ANQGSEA. This chain's CDR3 is CSVAVGGDTEAFF. The CDR3 DNA follows: TGCAGCGTGGCCGTTGGGGGGGACACTGAAGCTTTCTTT.

This clonotype has more than one count but fewer than ten. This chain joins TRBV10-3 and TRBJ1-2, with D possibly matching TRBD1 (6 bases). Germline V gene data show CDR1 as ENHRY and CDR2 as SYGVKD. Trimming took 6 bases from V and 3 from J, leaving 17 bases between them. This CDR3 is built from 15 residues. CDR3 DNA sequence: TGTGCCATCAGCTCTGGAAGGGGGGCGCACTATGGCTACACCTTC. The encoded protein is CAISSGRGAHYGYTF.

About this clonotype: Germline and junction disagree at one end, which may indicate a read error. The chain has TRBV4-3 and TRBJ2-3, with D perhaps TRBD2 (5 bases). This CDR3 spans 13 amino acids. The germline V gene has CDR1 LGHNA and CDR2 YSLEER. In DNA form, the CDR3 reads TGCGCCGGCAGCCAGTCGGCGGGAGATACGCAGTATTTT. This codes for CAGSQSAGDTQYF.

The genes are TRBV27 and TRBJ2-7; D is uncertain. This CDR3 has 13 residues. V lost 8 bases, J lost 3 bases, and 14 bases lay in between. Germline assignment: CDR1 MNHEY and CDR2 SMNVEV (reference sequence). CDR3 in DNA: TGTGCCAGCGGGGTTGGGGAAGTCTACGAGCAGTACTTC. Translating gives CASGVGEVYEQYF.

There are a few counts of this clonotype. The rearrangement joins TRBV7-3 to TRBJ2-3; no clear D gene. The CDR3 is 13 amino acids. The germline V and J ends were trimmed by 3 bases and 5 bases, with 9 bases remaining between them. Germline values: CDR1 SGHTA, CDR2 FQGTGA. This CDR3 is CASSLGFGDTQYF. The CDR3 DNA is TGTGCCAGCAGCTTGGGGTTCGGAGATACGCAGTATTTT.

V gene TRBV20-1 combines with J gene TRBJ2-1; D perhaps matches TRBD1 (5 bases). There are 16 residues in the CDR3. Germline V CDR1 and CDR2: DFQATT, SNEGSKA (reference sequence). The V gene lost 0 bases and the J gene lost 0 bases, with 12 bases spanning the gap. CDR3 sequence reads: CSARDAPGNSYNEQFF. CDR3 DNA sequence: TGCAGTGCTAGAGATGCCCCAGGGAACTCCTACAATGAGCAGTTCTTC.

This clonotype has only one observation. The rearrangement joins TRBV7-9 to TRBJ1-2; D remains unclear. This CDR3 region has 16 residues. Trimming took off 2 bases at V and 0 bases at J, with 13 bases between the two ends. The V gene's germline CDR1 is SEHNR and CDR2 FQNEAQ (reference sequence). CDR3 nucleotides: TGTGCCAGCAGCTTACGGACGGTAACTTCTAACTATGGCTACACCTTC. It specifies CASSLRTVTSNYGYTF.

This clonotype was counted only a few times. This chain joins TRBV10-2 and TRBJ1-2; TRBD1 matches at 7 bases. Trimming cost V 6 bases and J 4 bases; bases outside gene matches: 5. Germline V CDR1 and CDR2: WSHSY, SAAADI. This CDR3 spans 13 amino acids. The CDR3 spells CASRARTGYGYTF. As DNA, the CDR3 is TGCGCCAGCAGGGCCAGGACAGGCTATGGCTACACCTTC.